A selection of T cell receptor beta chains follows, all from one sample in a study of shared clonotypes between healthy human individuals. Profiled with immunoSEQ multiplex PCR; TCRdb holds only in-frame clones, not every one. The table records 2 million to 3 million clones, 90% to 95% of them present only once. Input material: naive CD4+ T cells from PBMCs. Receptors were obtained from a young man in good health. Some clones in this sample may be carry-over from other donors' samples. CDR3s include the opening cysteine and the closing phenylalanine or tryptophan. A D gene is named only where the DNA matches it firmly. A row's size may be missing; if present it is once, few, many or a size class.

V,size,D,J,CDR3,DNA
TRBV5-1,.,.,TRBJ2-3,CASSRTVGTTDTQYF,TGCGCCAGCAGCAGGACAGTAGGGACCACAGATACGCAGTATTTT
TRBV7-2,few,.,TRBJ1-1,CASSVEGEGEAFF,TGTGCCAGCAGCGTCGAGGGAGAAGGTGAAGCTTTCTTT
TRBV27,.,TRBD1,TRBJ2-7,CASSLRGYISSYEQYF,TGTGCCAGCAGTCTCAGGGGGTACATCAGCTCCTACGAGCAGTACTTC
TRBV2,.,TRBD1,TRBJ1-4,CASREGARRSNEKLFF,TGTGCCAGCAGAGAGGGGGCCCGAAGGAGTAATGAAAAACTGTTTTTT
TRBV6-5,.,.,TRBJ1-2,CASLRGWGYGYTF,TGTGCCAGCCTCCGGGGGTGGGGGTATGGCTACACCTTC
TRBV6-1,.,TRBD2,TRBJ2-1,CASSEGTSSWDEQFF,TGTGCCAGCAGTGAAGGGACTAGTTCATGGGATGAGCAGTTCTTC
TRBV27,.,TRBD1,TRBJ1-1,CASSFYDRVTEAFF,TGTGCCAGCAGTTTCTACGACAGGGTTACTGAAGCTTTCTTT
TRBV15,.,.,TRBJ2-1,CATRGYNEQFF,TGTGCCACCCGGGGGTACAATGAGCAGTTCTTC
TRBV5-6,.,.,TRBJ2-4,CASSFGVAKNIQYF,TGTGCCAGCAGCTTCGGGGTAGCCAAAAACATTCAGTACTTC
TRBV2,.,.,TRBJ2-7,CASSRRDEQYF,TGTGCCAGCAGTCGCAGGGACGAGCAGTACTTC
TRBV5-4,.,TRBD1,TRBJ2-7,CASSSGGPYEQYF,TGTGCCAGCAGCTCAGGGGGCCCCTACGAGCAGTACTTC
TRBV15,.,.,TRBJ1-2,CATSRDRALLNYGYTF,TGTGCCACCAGCAGAGATAGGGCGCTACTTAACTATGGCTACACCTTC
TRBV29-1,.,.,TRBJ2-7,CSVVGSSYEQYF,TGCAGCGTTGTGGGCTCCTCATACGAGCAGTACTTC
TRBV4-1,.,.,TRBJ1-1,CASSQGIGRRGNTEAFF,TGCGCCAGCAGCCAAGGAATAGGGAGAAGGGGTAACACTGAAGCTTTCTTT
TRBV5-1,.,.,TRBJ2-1,CASSLVGEAYNEQFF,TGCGCCAGCAGCTTGGTTGGGGAAGCCTACAATGAGCAGTTCTTC
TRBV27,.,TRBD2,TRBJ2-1,CASSSGLLAGRTYNEQFF,TGTGCCAGCAGTTCGGGACTACTAGCGGGACGTACCTACAATGAGCAGTTCTTC
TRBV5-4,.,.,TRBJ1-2,CASSPGQGNYGYTF,TGTGCCAGCAGCCCGGGGCAGGGGAACTATGGCTACACCTTC
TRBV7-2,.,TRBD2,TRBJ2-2,CASSLAPAGYTGELFF,TGTGCCAGCAGCTTAGCCCCAGCGGGATACACCGGGGAGCTGTTTTTT
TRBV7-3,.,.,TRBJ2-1,CASSLQMYNAEQFF,TGTGCCAGCAGCTTACAGATGTACAATGCCGAGCAGTTCTTC
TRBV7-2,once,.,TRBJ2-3,CASSLGRTDTQYF,TGTGCCAGCAGCTTAGGGAGGACAGATACGCAGTATTTT
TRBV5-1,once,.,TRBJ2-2,CASSQDSLPGELFF,TGCGCCAGCAGCCAGGACAGTTTGCCCGGGGAGCTGTTTTTT
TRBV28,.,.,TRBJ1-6,CASSLSRSSYNSPLHF,TGTGCCAGCAGTTTGTCCCGGAGCTCCTATAATTCACCCCTCCACTTT
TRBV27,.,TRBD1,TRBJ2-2,CASSSPGQSTGELFF,TGTGCCAGCAGTTCGCCGGGACAGAGCACCGGGGAGCTGTTTTTT
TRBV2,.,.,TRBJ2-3,CASSEATDTQYF,TGTGCCAGCAGTGAAGCTACAGATACGCAGTATTTT
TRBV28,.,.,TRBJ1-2,CASSTRPRNYGYTF,TGTGCCAGCAGTACCCGTCCTCGTAACTATGGCTACACCTTC
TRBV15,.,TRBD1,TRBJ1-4,CATGQGVTNEKLFF,TGTGCCACCGGACAGGGTGTAACTAATGAAAAACTGTTTTTT
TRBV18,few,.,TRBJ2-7,CASSPDTPIGEQYF,TGTGCCAGCTCACCCGACACGCCAATCGGGGAGCAGTACTTC
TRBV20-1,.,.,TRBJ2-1,CSATDTDEQFF,TGCAGTGCGACCGATACAGATGAGCAGTTCTTC
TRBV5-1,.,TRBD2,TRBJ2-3,CASSPGGPSTDTQYF,TGCGCCAGCAGCCCGGGAGGCCCTAGCACAGATACGCAGTATTTT
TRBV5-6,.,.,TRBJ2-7,CASSPGLNYEQYF,TGTGCCAGCAGCCCGGGACTTAACTACGAGCAGTACTTC
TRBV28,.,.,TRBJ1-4,CASRRDTTNEKLFF,TGTGCCAGCAGACGGGACACCACTAATGAAAAACTGTTTTTT
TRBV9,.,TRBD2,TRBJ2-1,CASNLGLAGGEQFF,TGTGCCAGCAATCTGGGACTAGCGGGAGGTGAGCAGTTCTTC
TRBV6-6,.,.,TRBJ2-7,CASGRGNEQYF,TGTGCCAGTGGAAGGGGAAACGAGCAGTACTTC
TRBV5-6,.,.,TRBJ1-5,CASSFWGPSNQPQHF,TGTGCCAGCAGCTTCTGGGGACCAAGCAATCAGCCCCAGCATTTT
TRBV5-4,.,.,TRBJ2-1,CASTRPSSINEQFF,TGTGCCAGCACCCGGCCTTCTTCTATCAATGAGCAGTTCTTC
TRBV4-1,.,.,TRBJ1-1,CASSQGGSSEAFF,TGCGCCAGCAGCCAAGGAGGGTCCAGTGAAGCTTTCTTT
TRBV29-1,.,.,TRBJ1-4,CSVEFMTDPNEKLFF,TGCAGCGTTGAATTTATGACTGACCCGAATGAAAAACTGTTTTTT
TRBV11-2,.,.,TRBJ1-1,CASSPRGTLNTEAFF,TGTGCCAGCAGCCCCCGCGGGACTTTGAACACTGAAGCTTTCTTT
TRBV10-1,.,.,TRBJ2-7,CASSPLRAPYEQYF,TGCGCCAGCAGCCCCTTGAGAGCGCCCTACGAGCAGTACTTC
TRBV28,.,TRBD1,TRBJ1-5,CASSLLGQGRNQPQHF,TGTGCCAGCAGTTTATTAGGACAGGGCCGCAATCAGCCCCAGCATTTT
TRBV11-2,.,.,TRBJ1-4,CASSLTREKLFF,TGTGCCAGCAGCTTAACGAGAGAAAAACTGTTTTTT
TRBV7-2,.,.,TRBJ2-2,CASSLGVGVVGELFF,TGTGCCAGCAGCTTAGGAGTAGGGGTGGTCGGGGAGCTGTTTTTT
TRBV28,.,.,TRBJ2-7,CASSFSLDEQYF,TGTGCCAGCAGTTTTTCTCTTGACGAGCAGTACTTC
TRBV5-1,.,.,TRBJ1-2,CASSPDSLGHGYTF,TGCGCCAGCAGCCCTGACTCCCTGGGCCATGGCTACACCTTC
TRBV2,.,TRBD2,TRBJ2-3,CASRELLARTDTQYF,TGTGCCAGCAGGGAACTACTAGCGCGCACAGATACGCAGTATTTT
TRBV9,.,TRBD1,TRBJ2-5,CANPTGDLQETQYF,TGTGCCAACCCGACAGGGGATCTACAAGAGACCCAGTACTTC
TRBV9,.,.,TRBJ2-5,CASSVRGQETQYF,TGTGCCAGCAGCGTCAGGGGCCAAGAGACCCAGTACTTC
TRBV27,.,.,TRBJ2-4,CASSLRVTSPKNIQYF,TGTGCCAGCAGTCTTCGAGTTACAAGTCCCAAAAACATTCAGTACTTC
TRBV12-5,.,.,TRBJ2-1,CASGFLDNEQFF,TGTGCTAGTGGTTTTCTAGACAATGAGCAGTTCTTC
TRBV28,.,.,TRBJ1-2,CASSLSGYTF,TGTGCCAGCAGTTTATCTGGCTACACCTTC
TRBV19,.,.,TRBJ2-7,CASTTNSDRGPLVF,TGTGCCAGTACCACCAATTCTGACCGGGGCCCCCTTGTCTTC
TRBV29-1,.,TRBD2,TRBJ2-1,CSVAGLAGVNEQFF,TGCAGCGTTGCAGGGCTAGCGGGAGTAAATGAGCAGTTCTTC
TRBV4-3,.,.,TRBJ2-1,CASSQELGAGEQFF,TGCGCCAGCAGCCAAGAGCTTGGGGCCGGGGAGCAGTTCTTC